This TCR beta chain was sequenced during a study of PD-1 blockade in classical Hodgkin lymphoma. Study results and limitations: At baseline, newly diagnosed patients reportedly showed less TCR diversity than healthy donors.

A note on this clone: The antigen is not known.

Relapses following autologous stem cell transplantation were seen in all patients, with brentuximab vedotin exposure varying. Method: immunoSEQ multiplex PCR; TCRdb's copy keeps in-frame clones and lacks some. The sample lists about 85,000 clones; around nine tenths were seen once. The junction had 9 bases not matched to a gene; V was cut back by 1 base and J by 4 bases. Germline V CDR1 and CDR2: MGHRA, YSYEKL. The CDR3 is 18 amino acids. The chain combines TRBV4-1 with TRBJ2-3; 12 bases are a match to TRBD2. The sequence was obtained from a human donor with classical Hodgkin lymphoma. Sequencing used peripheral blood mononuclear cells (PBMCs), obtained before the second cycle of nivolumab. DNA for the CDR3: TGCGCCAGCAGCCAAGTGTCGGCTAGCGGGAGGGCATCAGATACGCAGTATTTT. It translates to CASSQVSASGRASDTQYF.